This T cell receptor (beta chain) originates from a study of CD8 T cells in ankylosing spondylitis. Scientists made TCR beta libraries using quantitative 5'-RACE with molecular barcodes. Each CDR3 protein gets one entry after TCRdb re-called the 5' RACE reads with MiXCR. The sample contains roughly 130,000 distinct CDR3 sequences, roughly an eighth of which appear only once. The CDR3 consists of 21 residues. The V gene's germline CDR1 is LNHDA and CDR2 SQIVND (reference sequence). The ends lost 3 bases at V and 9 bases at J; junction bases unmatched: 25. Study-level points and caveats: Several of the motif variants were reported before in synovial fluid and blood from reactive arthritis. Clones linked to disease were reported to show significant enrichment in matched ankylosing spondylitis synovial fluid. Blood of patients with ankylosing spondylitis appeared to be characterized by a TCR beta motif of eight highly homologous variants.

A note on this clonotype: Its antigen is unknown. This sequence may be a read error, since a much larger clone differs from it by one base.

Sequencing input: blood, either unsorted or a sorted T cell fraction (not recorded which). The chain carries TRBV19 and TRBJ2-1; 11 bases match TRBD2. This TCR derives from a female donor with ankylosing spondylitis or in good health (not recorded which). CDR3: CASSIKGGASGRRNRTGEQFF. The DNA for the CDR3 is TGTGCCAGTAGTATTAAGGGTGGGGCTAGCGGGAGGCGTAATAGGACGGGTGAGCAGTTCTTC. Supplemented by reference TRBV19 and TRBJ2-1, the full variable domain reads DGGITQSPKYLFRKEGQNVTLSCEQNLNHDAMYWYRQDPGQGLRLIYYSQIVNDFQKGDIAEGYSVSREKKESFPLTVTSAQKNPTAFYLCASSIKGGASGRRNRTGEQFFGPGTRLTVL.